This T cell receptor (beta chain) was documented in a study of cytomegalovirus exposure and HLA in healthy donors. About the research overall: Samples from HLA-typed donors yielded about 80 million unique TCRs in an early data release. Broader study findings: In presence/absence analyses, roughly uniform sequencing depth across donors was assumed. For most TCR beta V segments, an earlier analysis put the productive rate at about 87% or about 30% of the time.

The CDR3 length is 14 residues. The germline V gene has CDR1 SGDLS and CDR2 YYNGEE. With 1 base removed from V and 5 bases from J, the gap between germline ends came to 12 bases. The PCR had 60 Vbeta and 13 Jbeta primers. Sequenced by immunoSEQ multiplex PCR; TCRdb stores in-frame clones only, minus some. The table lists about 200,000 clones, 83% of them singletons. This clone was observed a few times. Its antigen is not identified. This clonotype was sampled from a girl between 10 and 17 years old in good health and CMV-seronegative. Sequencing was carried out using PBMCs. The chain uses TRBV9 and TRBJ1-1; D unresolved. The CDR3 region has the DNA TGTGCCAGCAGCGTAAGTTCCGAGTGGACTGAAGCTTTCTTT. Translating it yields CASSVSSEWTEAFF.